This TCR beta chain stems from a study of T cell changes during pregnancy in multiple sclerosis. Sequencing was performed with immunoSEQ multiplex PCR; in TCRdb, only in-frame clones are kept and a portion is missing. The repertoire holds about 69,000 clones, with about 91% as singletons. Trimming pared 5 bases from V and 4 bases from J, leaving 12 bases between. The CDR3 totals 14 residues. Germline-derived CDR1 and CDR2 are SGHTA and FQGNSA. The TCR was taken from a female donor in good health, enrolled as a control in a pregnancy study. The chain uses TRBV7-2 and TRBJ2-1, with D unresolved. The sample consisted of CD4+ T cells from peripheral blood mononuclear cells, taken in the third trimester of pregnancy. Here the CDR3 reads CASSPPGTYNEQFF. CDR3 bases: TGTGCCAGCAGCCCCCCAGGTACGTACAATGAGCAGTTCTTC.